Detailed here is one TCR beta chain. Its antigen is still unknown. The sampling schedule covered blood at baseline, cycle 4 day 1, and cycle 7 day 1. The method was immunoSEQ multiplex PCR; TCRdb's version includes in-frame clones alone and lacks a portion of them. The sample consists of 6,000 to 8,000 clones, roughly three quarters of them appearing once. These data originate in a study of OX40 agonist ivuxolimab in advanced cancers. As for the study in general: The dose-escalation cohort was over 65% male, with a mean age of 60 years, ranging about 23 to 79. Previous treatment with anti-PD-1, anti-PD-L1 or anti-CTLA-4 therapy was allowed; about 37% had received some. Study observations and caveats: Expanded clones belonging to CD8+ T cells outnumbered, on average, those of CD4+.

This CDR3 has 15 amino acids. Germline-derived CDR1 and CDR2 are SGHDT and YYEEEE. V lost 5 bases, J lost 6 bases, and 18 bases lay in between. The source was CD4+ or CD8+ T cells sorted from blood, collected in a trial of the OX40 agonist ivuxolimab. The chain recombines TRBV5-6 with TRBJ2-1, with D maybe TRBD1 (6 bases). The TCR comes from an adult with an advanced solid tumor such as melanoma, head and neck, liver or kidney cancer. The CDR3 nucleotides read TGTGCCAGCAGGAAGGGGGTGGCCCTCGGCAATGAGCAGTTCTTC. The encoded protein is CASRKGVALGNEQFF.